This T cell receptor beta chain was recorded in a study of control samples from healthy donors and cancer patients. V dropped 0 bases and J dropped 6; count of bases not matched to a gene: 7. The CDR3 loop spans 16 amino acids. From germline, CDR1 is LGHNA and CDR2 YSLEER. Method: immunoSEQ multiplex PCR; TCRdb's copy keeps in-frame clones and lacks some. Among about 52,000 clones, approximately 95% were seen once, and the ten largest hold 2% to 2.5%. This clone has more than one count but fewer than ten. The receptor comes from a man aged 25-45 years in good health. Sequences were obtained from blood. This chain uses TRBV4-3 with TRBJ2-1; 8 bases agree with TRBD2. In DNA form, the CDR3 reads TGCGCCAGCAGCCAAGATCCCAGCGGGAGCCTCAATGAGCAGTTCTTC. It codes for CASSQDPSGSLNEQFF.